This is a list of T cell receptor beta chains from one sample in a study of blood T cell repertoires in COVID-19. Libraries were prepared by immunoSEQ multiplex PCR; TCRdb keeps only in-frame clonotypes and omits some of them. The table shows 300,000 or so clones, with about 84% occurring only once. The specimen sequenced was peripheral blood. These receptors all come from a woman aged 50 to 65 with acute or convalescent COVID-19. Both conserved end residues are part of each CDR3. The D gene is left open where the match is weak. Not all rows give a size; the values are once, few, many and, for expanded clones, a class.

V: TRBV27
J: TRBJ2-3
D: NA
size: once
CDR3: CASSLGSGSTDTQYF
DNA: TGTGCCAGCAGTTTAGGATCGGGGAGCACAGATACGCAGTATTTT

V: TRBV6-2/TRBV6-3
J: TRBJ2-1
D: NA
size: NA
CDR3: CASSYPPTRLGRFF
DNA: TGTGCCAGCAGTTACCCCCCGACTAGGTTGGGGCGGTTCTTC

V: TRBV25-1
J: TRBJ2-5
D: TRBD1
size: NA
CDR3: CASSEAGTGGGETQYF
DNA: TGTGCCAGCAGTGAAGCCGGGACAGGGGGCGGGGAGACCCAGTACTTC

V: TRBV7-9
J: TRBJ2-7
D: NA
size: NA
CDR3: CASSSNRVNEQYF
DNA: TGTGCCAGCAGCTCAAACAGGGTAAACGAGCAGTACTTC

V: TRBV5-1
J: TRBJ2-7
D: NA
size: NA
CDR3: CASASSDTSYEQYF
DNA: TGCGCCAGCGCCTCTAGCGACACCTCCTACGAGCAGTACTTC

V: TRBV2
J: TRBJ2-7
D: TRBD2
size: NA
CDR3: CASIRDGGSEEQYF
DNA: TGTGCCAGCATTCGCGACGGCGGGAGTGAAGAGCAGTACTTC

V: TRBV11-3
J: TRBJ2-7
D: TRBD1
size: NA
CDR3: CASSRDRGFEQYF
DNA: TGTGCCAGCAGCCGGGACAGGGGTTTCGAGCAGTACTTC

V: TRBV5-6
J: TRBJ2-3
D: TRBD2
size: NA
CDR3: CASSLFSTSPSTDTQYF
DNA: TGTGCCAGCAGCTTGTTTTCGACTAGCCCCAGCACAGATACGCAGTATTTT

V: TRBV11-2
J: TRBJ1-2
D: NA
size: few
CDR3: CASSFRGSYGYTF
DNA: TGTGCCAGCAGCTTTCGGGGGTCCTATGGCTACACCTTC

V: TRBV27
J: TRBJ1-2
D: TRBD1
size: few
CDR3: CASSFRQGHGYTF
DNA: TGTGCCAGCAGTTTTCGACAGGGGCATGGCTACACCTTC

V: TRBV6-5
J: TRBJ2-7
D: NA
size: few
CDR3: CASSREWQGSYEQYF
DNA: TGTGCCAGCAGTCGTGAATGGCAGGGGTCCTACGAGCAGTACTTC